Shown below are 16 T cell receptor beta chains from a single sample sequenced in a study of beta chain features in type 1 diabetes. Study observations and caveats: There was a moderate but significant shortening of TCRB CDR3s in all four CD4+ subsets of Type 1 diabetes patients.

The antigens these receptors bind are not known. The whole isolated RNA underwent reverse transcription, so sequencing captured expressed TCRB transcripts. Assay used: immunoSEQ multiplex PCR; TCRdb lists only in-frame clones, some missing. This table holds fewer than 200,000 clones, about 9.4% found once. Sequenced sample: central memory CD4+ T cells from blood. The receptors originated from a man aged 30 to 39 with type 1 diabetes.

Here the CDR3 reads CASATDHTDTQYF. The CDR3 DNA sequence: TGTGCCAGCGCGACAGACCACACAGATACGCAGTATTTT. This chain joins TRBV2 and TRBJ2-3, with D possibly being TRBD1 (5 bases). V was trimmed by 8 bases and J by 2 bases, leaving 11 bases between them. The germline V gene encodes CDR1 SNHLY and CDR2 FYNNEI. The CDR3 sequence is 13 residues long.

In this sample, this clone turned up a few times. The chain combines TRBV28 with TRBJ2-7, with a tentative D call TRBD1 (5 bases). Germline V gene lookup returns CDR1 MDHEN and CDR2 SYDVKM. Trimming took off 4 bases at V and 0 bases at J, with 10 bases between the two ends. The CDR3 is 14 amino acids. Here the CDR3 reads CASSYGASSYEQYF. For the CDR3, the DNA is TGTGCCAGCAGTTATGGGGCCAGCTCCTACGAGCAGTACTTC. Full variable domain (remainder filled in from reference TRBV28 and TRBJ2-7): DVKVTQSSRYLVKRTGEKVFLECVQDMDHENMFWYRQDPGLGLRLIYFSYDVKMKEKGDIPEGYSVSREKKERFSLILESASTNQTSMYLCASSYGASSYEQYFGPGTRLTVT.

This clone has just a few counts. CDR3 region: CASSLNVLAGESSGANVLTF. The CDR3 DNA follows: TGTGCCAGCAGTTTAAACGTACTAGCGGGAGAAAGCTCTGGGGCCAACGTCCTGACTTTC. The rearrangement uses TRBV27 and TRBJ2-6; 11 bases are a match to TRBD2. The CDR3 runs to 20 residues. Germline lookup yields CDR1 MNHEY and CDR2 SMNVEV (reference sequence). V lost 2 bases, J lost 0 bases, and 9 bases stayed unmatched.

A few counts support this clone. The V gene is TRBV9, the J gene TRBJ2-1; 14 nucleotides agree with TRBD2. CDR3 length equals 18 residues. V was clipped by 3 bases and J by 3 bases; unmatched bases: 8. Germline assignment: CDR1 SGDLS and CDR2 YYNGEE. The CDR3 here is CASSEHTGTSGSYNEQFF. The CDR3, as DNA: TGTGCCAGCAGCGAGCATACTGGGACTAGCGGGAGCTACAATGAGCAGTTCTTC.

CDR3 sequence (DNA): TGTGCCAGCAGCTTAGCGGAGGCGGGATTTGGGGTCACTGAAGCTTTCTTT. This encodes CASSLAEAGFGVTEAFF. The chain couples TRBV7-9 to TRBJ1-1; D not certain. The CDR3 runs to 17 residues. The V gene lost 0 bases and the J gene lost 4 bases, with 18 bases spanning the gap. Germline CDR1 reads SEHNR; CDR2 reads FQNEAQ (reference sequence).

The rearrangement uses TRBV4-1 and TRBJ2-7, with 10 bases that match TRBD2. Germline lookup yields CDR1 MGHRA and CDR2 YSYEKL. This CDR3 comprises 17 residues. Trimming took 0 bases from V and 3 from J; bases not matched to a gene: 8. The CDR3 is CASSQETATSGFYEQYF. DNA for the CDR3: TGCGCCAGCAGCCAAGAAACAGCGACTAGCGGGTTCTACGAGCAGTACTTC.

This sequence joins TRBV28 and TRBJ2-7, with a tentative D call TRBD1 (7 bases). The CDR3 is 14 residues long. Trimming removed 5 bases at V and 5 bases at J, with 16 bases between. In germline, CDR1 is MDHEN, CDR2 SYDVKM. CDR3 nucleotides: TGTGCCAGCAGTCCTCCGCAGGGGGGAAACGAGCAGTACTTC. Translation: CASSPPQGGNEQYF.

The chain carries TRBV29-1 and TRBJ1-5; TRBD1 agrees at 7 bases. With V trimmed by 4 bases and J by 5 bases, 5 bases remained unmatched. The germline V gene has CDR1 SQVTM and CDR2 ANQGSEA. The CDR3 covers 13 residues. Here the CDR3 reads CSVVGQEHQPQHF. The CDR3 DNA sequence: TGCAGCGTTGTAGGACAGGAACATCAGCCCCAGCATTTT.

The rearrangement joins TRBV28 to TRBJ2-7, with D maybe TRBD1 (5 bases). Germline CDR1 MDHEN, CDR2 SYDVKM. Trimming removed 4 bases at V and 4 bases at J, with 14 bases between. The CDR3 spans 14 residues. The CDR3 sequence is CASSSPSRDYEQYF. CDR3 sequence (DNA): TGTGCCAGCAGTTCGCCCTCCAGGGATTACGAGCAGTACTTC.

Here the CDR3 reads CASSDHQITENYGYTF. The CDR3 nucleotides read TGTGCCAGCAGTGACCACCAAATAACAGAAAACTATGGCTACACCTTC. The chain employs TRBV25-1 and TRBJ1-2; D not certain. CDR1 MGHDK and CDR2 SYGVNS come from the germline V gene. V was pared by 3 bases and J by 2 bases, with 16 bases between. CDR3 length equals 16 residues.

This chain uses TRBV7-8 with TRBJ1-1; 9 bases line up with TRBD1. The CDR3 loop spans 13 amino acids. CDR1 is SGHVS and CDR2 is FQNEAQ in the germline V gene. Trimming took 8 bases from V and 1 from J; bases not matched to a gene: 2. Here the CDR3 DNA reads TGTGCCAGCGGACAGGGGAGGAACACTGAAGCTTTCTTT. Protein product: CASGQGRNTEAFF.

V is TRBV6-5 and J is TRBJ1-3; the match to TRBD1 covers 9 bases. Germline V lookup: CDR1 MNHEY, CDR2 SVGAGI. With V trimmed by 0 bases and J by 3 bases, 3 bases remained unmatched. This CDR3 is built from 16 residues. This CDR3 is CASSYSRTGDGNTIYF. DNA for the CDR3: TGTGCCAGCAGTTACTCGCGGACAGGGGATGGAAACACCATATATTTT.

There are a few counts of this clone. The chain employs TRBV7-9 and TRBJ1-5; TRBD1 is a possible D gene (5 bases). The CDR3 is made up of 14 amino acids. In germline, CDR1 is SEHNR, CDR2 FQNEAQ (reference sequence). The ends were cut back, 5 bases at V and 3 bases at J, with 11 bases in the middle. This CDR3 is CASSPLGDNQPQHF. CDR3 nucleotides: TGTGCCAGCAGCCCTTTAGGGGACAATCAGCCCCAGCATTTT.

This chain links TRBV28 with TRBJ1-5; D ambiguous. Trimming took off 9 bases at V and 5 bases at J, with 11 bases between the two ends. Germline values: CDR1 MDHEN, CDR2 SYDVKM. CDR3 length: 12 amino acids. The CDR3 protein is CASLQQDQPQHF. CDR3 nucleotides: TGTGCCAGTTTACAGCAAGATCAGCCCCAGCATTTT.

This clone was counted a few times. This chain joins TRBV18 and TRBJ2-3; TRBD1 might be the D (5 bases). The CDR3 sequence is 14 residues long. With 4 bases removed from V and 2 bases from J, the gap between germline ends came to 10 bases. CDR1 and CDR2 from the germline V gene are KGHSH and LQKENI. CDR3 in amino acids: CASSHDSLTDTQYF. Here the CDR3 DNA reads TGTGCCAGCTCACACGACAGCCTCACAGATACGCAGTATTTT.

In this sample, this clone turned up a few times. V and J are TRBV15 and TRBJ2-3; no clear D. CDR1 and CDR2 (germline): LNHNV, YYDKDF (reference sequence). V dropped 2 bases and J dropped 3 bases, with 9 bases sitting between them. This CDR3 spans 14 amino acids. CDR3 residues: CATSRPSYTDTQYF. The CDR3 DNA sequence: TGTGCCACCAGCAGACCTAGTTATACAGATACGCAGTATTTT.